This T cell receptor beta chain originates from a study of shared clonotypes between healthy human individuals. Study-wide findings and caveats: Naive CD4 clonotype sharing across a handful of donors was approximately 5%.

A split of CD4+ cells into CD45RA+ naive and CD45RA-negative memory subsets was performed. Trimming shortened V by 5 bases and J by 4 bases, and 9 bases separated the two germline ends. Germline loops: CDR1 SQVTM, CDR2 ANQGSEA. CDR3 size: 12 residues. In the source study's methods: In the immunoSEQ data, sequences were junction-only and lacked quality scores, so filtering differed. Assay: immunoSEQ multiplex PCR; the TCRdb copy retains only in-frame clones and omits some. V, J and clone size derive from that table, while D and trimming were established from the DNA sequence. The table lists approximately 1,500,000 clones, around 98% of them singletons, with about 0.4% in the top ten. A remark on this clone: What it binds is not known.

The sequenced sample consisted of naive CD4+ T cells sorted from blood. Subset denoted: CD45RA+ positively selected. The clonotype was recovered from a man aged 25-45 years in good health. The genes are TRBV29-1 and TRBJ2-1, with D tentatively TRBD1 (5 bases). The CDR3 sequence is CSVRTQYNEQFF. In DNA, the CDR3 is TGCAGCGTTAGGACACAGTACAATGAGCAGTTCTTC.